This T cell receptor beta chain was retrieved from a study of blood T cell repertoires in COVID-19. Study overall: PBMCs, B-cell-depleted T cells, or T cells provided the cDNA or gDNA that made up the material.

The data were produced by immunoSEQ multiplex PCR, yet TCRdb's version contains in-frame clones alone and is incomplete. The data show about 250,000 clones, roughly 89% seen once. The CDR3 runs to 15 residues. The trim removed 3 bases at V and 4 bases at J, leaving 6 bases unmatched. The germline gives CDR1 SGHTS, CDR2 YDEGEE. The sequencing sample was made of peripheral blood. This clonotype originated in a woman aged 40 to 50 who had recovered from COVID-19. This rearrangement joins TRBV5-8 to TRBJ2-3; 9 bases are shared with TRBD2. The CDR3 spells CASSYVAGVADTQYF. DNA of the CDR3: TGTGCCAGCAGCTATGTAGCGGGAGTAGCAGATACGCAGTATTTT. Filled out from reference TRBV5-8 and TRBJ2-3, the complete variable domain reads EAGVTQSPTHLIKTRGQQATLRCSPISGHTSVYWYQQALGLGLQFLLWYDEGEERNRGNFPPRFSGRQFPNYSSELNVNALELEDSALYLCASSYVAGVADTQYFGPGTRLTVL.